Given below is one T cell receptor (beta chain) in context. What it recognizes is unknown. The data are from a study of T cell clonotyping in hematopoietic cell transplantation. The table came from immunoSEQ multiplex PCR; TCRdb's copy has only in-frame clones and leaves some out. The table shows roughly 4,600 clones, with roughly 96% occurring only once. General study results and limits: Pathologically expanded recipient clonotypes increased progressively from day 30 to day 180 as diversity fell. Broader posttransplant TCR repertoire diversity was predicted by graft donor and pretransplant recipient Inverse Simpson Index values.

Between the trimmed V and J ends, which lost 0 bases and 5 bases, there was a span of 10 bases. The CDR3 runs to 14 residues. Germline lookup yields CDR1 MGHRA and CDR2 YSYEKL. This specimen was PBMCs, taken 100 days after allogeneic stem cell transplant. This rearrangement joins TRBV4-1 to TRBJ1-2; D gene uncertain. This TCR came from a male patient in his thirties or forties who had an allogeneic stem cell transplant from a related donor, so the T cells may come from the graft donor. Some clones in this sample may be carry-over from other donors' samples. For the CDR3, the DNA is TGCGCCAGCAGCCAAGATGGCGATTCTTATGGCTACACCTTC. It encodes CASSQDGDSYGYTF.